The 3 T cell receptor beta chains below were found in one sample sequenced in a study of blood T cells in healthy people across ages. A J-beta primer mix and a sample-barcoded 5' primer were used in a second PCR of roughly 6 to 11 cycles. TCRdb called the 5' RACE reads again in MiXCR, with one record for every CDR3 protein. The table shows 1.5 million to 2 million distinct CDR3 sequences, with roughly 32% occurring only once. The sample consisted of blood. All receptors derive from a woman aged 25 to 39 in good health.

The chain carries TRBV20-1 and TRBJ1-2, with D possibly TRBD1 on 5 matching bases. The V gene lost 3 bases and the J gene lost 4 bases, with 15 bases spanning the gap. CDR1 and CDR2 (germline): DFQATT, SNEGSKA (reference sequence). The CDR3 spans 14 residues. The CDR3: CSASSGGGSYGYTF. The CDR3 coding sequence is TGCAGTGCTAGTTCCGGGGGAGGAAGCTATGGCTACACCTTC.

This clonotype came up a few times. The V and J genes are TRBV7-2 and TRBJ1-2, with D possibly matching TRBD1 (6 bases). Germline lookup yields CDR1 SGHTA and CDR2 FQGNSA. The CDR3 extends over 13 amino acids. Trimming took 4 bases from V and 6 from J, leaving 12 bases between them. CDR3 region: CASSSWGANGYTF. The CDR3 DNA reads TGTGCCAGCAGCTCATGGGGGGCGAATGGCTACACCTTC. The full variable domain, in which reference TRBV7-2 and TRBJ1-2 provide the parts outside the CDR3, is GAGVSQSPSNKVTEKGKDVELRCDPISGHTALYWYRQSLGQGLEFLIYFQGNSAPDKSGLPSDRFSAERTGGSVSTLTIQRTQQEDSAVYLCASSSWGANGYTFGSGTRLTVV.

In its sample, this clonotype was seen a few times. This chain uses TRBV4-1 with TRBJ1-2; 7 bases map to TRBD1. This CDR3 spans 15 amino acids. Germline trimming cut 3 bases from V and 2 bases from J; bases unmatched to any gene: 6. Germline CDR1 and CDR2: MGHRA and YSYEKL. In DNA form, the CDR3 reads TGCGCCAGCAGCCAGGGGTGGACAGGCAACTATGGCTACACCTTC. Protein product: CASSQGWTGNYGYTF.